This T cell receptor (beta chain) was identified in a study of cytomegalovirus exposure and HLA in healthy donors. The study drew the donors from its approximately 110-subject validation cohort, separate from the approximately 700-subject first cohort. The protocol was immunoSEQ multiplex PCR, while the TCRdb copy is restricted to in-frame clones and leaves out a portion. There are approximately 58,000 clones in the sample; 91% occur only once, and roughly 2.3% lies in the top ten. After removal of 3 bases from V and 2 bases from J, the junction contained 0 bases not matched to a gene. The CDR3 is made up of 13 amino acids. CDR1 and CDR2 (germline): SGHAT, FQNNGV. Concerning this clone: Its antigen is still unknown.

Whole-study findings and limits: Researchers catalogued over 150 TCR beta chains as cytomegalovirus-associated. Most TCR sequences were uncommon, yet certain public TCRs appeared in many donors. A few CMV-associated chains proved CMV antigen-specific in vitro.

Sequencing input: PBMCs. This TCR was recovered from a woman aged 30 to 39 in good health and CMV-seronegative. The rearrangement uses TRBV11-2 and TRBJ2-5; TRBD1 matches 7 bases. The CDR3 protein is CASSLGQQETQYF. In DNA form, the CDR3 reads TGTGCCAGCAGCTTGGGACAGCAAGAGACCCAGTACTTC.